This T cell receptor beta chain was identified in a study of Ad26.COV2.S vaccination and SARS-CoV-2 variants. Study information: The study gave Ad26.COV2.S intramuscularly, once or twice 56 days apart. Findings and limits, study-wide: Overall T cell responses may have been underestimated by the analyses of TCR breadth and depth. Substantial post-vaccination breadth of spike-specific CD8+ and CD4+ T cell responses was reported.

Points on this clone: Its matching antigen is unknown.

This CDR3 has 11 amino acids. Noted treatment: around 19 received Ad26.COV2.S at low or high dose, single or two shots; 5 received placebo; per-sample allocation not given. The samples date from day 63 after the first vaccine or placebo injection. It was Wuhan-strain SARS-CoV-2 spike that the Ad26 vaccine vector expressed. Method: immunoSEQ multiplex PCR; TCRdb's copy keeps in-frame clones and lacks some. The sample holds around 250,000 clones, around 90% seen once. Sequenced material: peripheral blood, taken in a trial of Ad26.COV2.S vaccine versus placebo. This TCR came from a person between 18 and 65 years old who received the Ad26.COV2.S COVID-19 vaccine or a placebo. V usage is TRBV12-1 and J usage is TRBJ2-5. TRBV12-1 is annotated as a pseudogene. The CDR3 DNA reads as TGTGCCAGCAGCGACCTAAGGACCCAGTACTTC. As protein: CASSDLRTQYF.